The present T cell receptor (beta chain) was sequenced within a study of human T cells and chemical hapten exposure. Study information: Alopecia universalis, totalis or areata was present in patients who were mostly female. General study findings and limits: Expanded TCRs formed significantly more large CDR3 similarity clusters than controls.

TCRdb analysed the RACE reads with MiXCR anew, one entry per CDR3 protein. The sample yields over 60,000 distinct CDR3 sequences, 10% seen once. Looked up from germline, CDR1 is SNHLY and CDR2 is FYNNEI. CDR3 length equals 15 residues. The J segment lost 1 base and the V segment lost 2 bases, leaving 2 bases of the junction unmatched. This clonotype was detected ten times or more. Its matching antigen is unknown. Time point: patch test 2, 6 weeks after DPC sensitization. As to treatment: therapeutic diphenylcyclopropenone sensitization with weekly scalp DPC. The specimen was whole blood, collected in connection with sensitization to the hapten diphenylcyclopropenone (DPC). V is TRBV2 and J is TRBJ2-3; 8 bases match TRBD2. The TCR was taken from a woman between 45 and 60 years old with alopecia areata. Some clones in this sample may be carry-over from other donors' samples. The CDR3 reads CASSESGSGTDTQYF. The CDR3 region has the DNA TGTGCCAGCAGTGAAAGCGGGAGCGGCACAGATACGCAGTATTTT.